These T cell receptor beta chains were read from a single sample in a study of beta chain features in type 1 diabetes. Repertoires were generated with immunoSEQ multiplex PCR, while TCRdb's copy carries only in-frame clones and drops some. The top ten clones hold more than 0.8% of a sample with around 290,000 clones, under 8.5% of them seen once. The sequencing sample was made of central memory CD4+ T cells from blood. The source is a woman between 18 and 29 years old in good health. CDR3s include the opening cysteine and the closing phenylalanine or tryptophan. The order of the fields is J gene, D gene, V gene, clone size, CDR3 DNA, CDR3 protein. A D gene is named only where the DNA matches it firmly. Clone size is stated in some rows and not others, as once, few, many or a class when expanded.

J: TRBJ2-7
D: .
V: TRBV6-6
size: many
DNA: TGTGCCAGCAGGCCCCAAACTAGTGCTGGCGAGCAGTACTTC
CDR3: CASRPQTSAGEQYF

J: TRBJ1-2
D: .
V: TRBV2
size: few
DNA: TGTGCCAGCGAGGCGGAGGGTCTGGGCGGCTACACCTTC
CDR3: CASEAEGLGGYTF

J: TRBJ1-1
D: TRBD1
V: TRBV7-2
size: .
DNA: TGTGCCAGCAGCTTTGGGACAGGGGCTCGGGCTTTCTTT
CDR3: CASSFGTGARAFF

J: TRBJ1-2
D: TRBD1
V: TRBV15
size: .
DNA: TGTGCCACCAGTATACAGGGGACGAGCTATGGCTACACCTTC
CDR3: CATSIQGTSYGYTF

J: TRBJ1-5
D: .
V: TRBV28
size: many
DNA: TGTGCCAGCAGTTTAGAAGGTCAACAGCCCCAGCATTTT
CDR3: CASSLEGQQPQHF

J: TRBJ2-1
D: .
V: TRBV5-6
size: .
DNA: TGTGCCAGCAGCTATGAAACGGGAAAAGCGCAGTTCTTC
CDR3: CASSYETGKAQFF

J: TRBJ1-1
D: .
V: TRBV21-1
size: .
DNA: TGTGCCAGCGCAACCCGGACTTCAGAAGCTTTCTTT
CDR3: CASATRTSEAFF

J: TRBJ2-1
D: TRBD1
V: TRBV28
size: .
DNA: TGTGCCAGCAGTTTACGACAGGGTGCGTACAATGAGCAGTTCTTC
CDR3: CASSLRQGAYNEQFF

J: TRBJ1-4
D: .
V: TRBV9
size: many
DNA: TGTGCCAGCAGCGTACAGTACTCTAATGAAAAACTGTTTTTT
CDR3: CASSVQYSNEKLFF

J: TRBJ2-5
D: .
V: TRBV6-1
size: .
DNA: TGTGCCGCCGGCGGGTACCAAGAGACCCAGTACTTC
CDR3: CAAGGYQETQYF

J: TRBJ1-2
D: .
V: TRBV30
size: few
DNA: TGTGCCTGGAGTGTTTACAGCGGCTATGGCTACACCTTC
CDR3: CAWSVYSGYGYTF

J: TRBJ2-1
D: .
V: TRBV6-6
size: few
DNA: TGTGCCAGCAGTGACTTCGACTCCTACAATGAGCAGTTCTTC
CDR3: CASSDFDSYNEQFF

J: TRBJ2-5
D: .
V: TRBV7-7
size: few
DNA: TGTGCCAGCAGCTTAGTTTGGTCTGTAGGCGGAGAGACCCAGTACTTC
CDR3: CASSLVWSVGGETQYF

J: TRBJ1-3
D: .
V: TRBV7-8
size: .
DNA: TGTGCCAGCAGCAGATCGACCTCTCGGGACACCATATATTTT
CDR3: CASSRSTSRDTIYF

J: TRBJ2-3
D: .
V: TRBV7-7
size: .
DNA: TGTGCCAGCAGCTCGCAGCAGGGAGATACGCAGTATTTT
CDR3: CASSSQQGDTQYF

J: TRBJ2-2
D: .
V: TRBV5-6
size: few
DNA: TGTGCCAGCAGCTTGGTGGGCCAGTACACCGGGGAGCTGTTTTTT
CDR3: CASSLVGQYTGELFF

J: TRBJ2-5
D: .
V: TRBV6-6
size: few
DNA: TGTGCCAGCAGTTACTCGACATTCGAGACCCAGTACTTC
CDR3: CASSYSTFETQYF

J: TRBJ2-3
D: TRBD2
V: TRBV18
size: .
DNA: TGTGCCAGCTCACCAGGACTAGCGGGAGGAGATACGCAGTATTTT
CDR3: CASSPGLAGGDTQYF

J: TRBJ1-2
D: .
V: TRBV25-1
size: few
DNA: TGTGCCAGCCGGGACGAGAGAAACTATGGCTACACCTTC
CDR3: CASRDERNYGYTF

J: TRBJ1-1
D: .
V: TRBV15
size: few
DNA: TGTGCCACCAGCAGAGATCTTGACAGGCCGAACACTGAAGCTTTCTTT
CDR3: CATSRDLDRPNTEAFF

J: TRBJ1-2
D: .
V: TRBV19
size: few
DNA: TGTGCCAGTAGTATAGTCTCTGGTTCGGGTTATGGCTACACCTTC
CDR3: CASSIVSGSGYGYTF

J: TRBJ1-2
D: TRBD1
V: TRBV7-6
size: .
DNA: TGTGCCAGCAGCCCCAACAGGGGAACGGGCTATGGCTACACCTTC
CDR3: CASSPNRGTGYGYTF

J: TRBJ2-1
D: TRBD1
V: TRBV4-3
size: few
DNA: TGCGCCAGCAGCTCCCAGGACAGGGCCAATGAGCAGTTCTTC
CDR3: CASSSQDRANEQFF

J: TRBJ2-5
D: .
V: TRBV4-2
size: .
DNA: TGTGCCAGCAGCTTGGGCGCGGAAGAGACCCAGTACTTC
CDR3: CASSLGAEETQYF

J: TRBJ2-3
D: .
V: TRBV7-9
size: few
DNA: TGTGCCAGCAGCTTAAACAGGGCTAGCACAGATACGCAGTATTTT
CDR3: CASSLNRASTDTQYF

J: TRBJ1-2
D: .
V: TRBV7-2
size: many
DNA: TGTGCCAGCAGCTTAGGAGGGTGGGGGTCCTATGGCTACACCTTC
CDR3: CASSLGGWGSYGYTF

J: TRBJ2-1
D: .
V: TRBV7-2
size: .
DNA: TGTGCCAGCAGCCTCGGGTTCAATGAGCAGTTCTTC
CDR3: CASSLGFNEQFF

J: TRBJ1-4
D: TRBD1
V: TRBV10-2
size: few
DNA: TGCGCCAGCAAGGGGCCAGGGGGAGGTGAAAAACTGTTTTTT
CDR3: CASKGPGGGEKLFF

J: TRBJ1-5
D: .
V: TRBV30
size: many
DNA: TGTGCCTGGAGTGTACGAACAGGCCACAATCAGCCCCAGCATTTT
CDR3: CAWSVRTGHNQPQHF

J: TRBJ2-3
D: TRBD2
V: TRBV7-9
size: .
DNA: TGTGCCAGCAGCACGGGACTAGTCCCCGATACGCAGTATTTT
CDR3: CASSTGLVPDTQYF

J: TRBJ1-1
D: TRBD1
V: TRBV5-1
size: few
DNA: TGCGCCAGCAGCTTGGTAGGGGGCGCCCCAAACACTGAAGCTTTCTTT
CDR3: CASSLVGGAPNTEAFF

J: TRBJ2-3
D: TRBD1
V: TRBV7-2
size: few
DNA: TGTGCCAGCAGCTTACAGCAGGGGGCGGGAGATACGCAGTATTTT
CDR3: CASSLQQGAGDTQYF

J: TRBJ2-3
D: .
V: TRBV9
size: few
DNA: TGTGCCAGCAGCGACACAGGGTTCAGCACAGATACGCAGTATTTT
CDR3: CASSDTGFSTDTQYF

J: TRBJ2-7
D: TRBD2
V: TRBV28
size: many
DNA: TGTGCCAGCAGTACACCGCGCAGCGGGAGGGCCTACGAGCAGTACTTC
CDR3: CASSTPRSGRAYEQYF

J: TRBJ1-6
D: .
V: TRBV7-2
size: .
DNA: TGTGCCAGCAGCTTAGGGCAGGGTACTCGATCACCCCTCCACTTT
CDR3: CASSLGQGTRSPLHF